These T cell receptor beta chains were read from a single sample in a study of T cell responses to AZD1222 COVID-19 vaccine. Assay: immunoSEQ multiplex PCR; the TCRdb copy retains only in-frame clones and omits some. The table includes about 110,000 clones, about 89% detected once. Sequences were derived from peripheral blood, sampled on day 0 of AZD1222 vaccination. The source is an adult in good health. Each CDR3 is given with its conserved first and last residue. Not every row has a clone size; where given, it reads once, few, many or a size class.

v_call clone_size cdr3_aa
TRBV5-1 NA CASSFGTGNQPQHF
TRBV12-3/TRBV12-4 NA CASSSPPPYEQYF
TRBV3-1/TRBV3-2 NA CASSRYGLAGHYEQYF
TRBV19 NA CASSIVQGSGEAFF
TRBV7-3 NA CASSLGGSGGYNEQFF
TRBV2 NA CASAFGREGFEQFF
TRBV4-2 NA CASSQDSAAPDTQYF
TRBV4-1 NA CASSQGPTDTQYF
TRBV6-1 NA CASSEGGTGSNYGYTF
TRBV5-4 NA CASSEGGGHPYGYTF
TRBV4-1 NA CASSQERGLLSGANVLTF
TRBV7-9 NA CASSYTTDYYGYTF
TRBV29-1 NA CSGGANTEAFF
TRBV5-4 NA CASSLGLAGSYEQYF
TRBV3-1/TRBV3-2 NA CASSPLAGNTDTQYF
TRBV5-1 NA CASSLTAVNTEAFF
TRBV5-1 NA CASSFDRGNTEAFF
TRBV9 few CASSPPTGGELFF
TRBV5-1 NA CASSLASGAEAFF
TRBV28 NA CASSLTTGQMNTEAFF
TRBV7-8 NA CASTPSLAGGPRVRVQFF
TRBV4-3 NA CASSQGLLAGRTGELFF
TRBV5-7 NA CASSWVRAGNTIYF
TRBV29-1 NA CSMGGRMNTEAFF
TRBV6-2/TRBV6-3 NA CASSRTSGNQPQHF
TRBV29-1 NA CSGSGVTEAFF
TRBV5-8 NA CASSLGGAAGNNQPQHF
TRBV6-4 NA CASSLDGLGNEQFF
TRBV2 NA CASSSDYTDTQYF
TRBV5-8 NA CASSPGQGTLYNSPLHF
TRBV3-1/TRBV3-2 NA CASSQDKGYSPLHF
TRBV30 NA CAWGQFFYEQYF
TRBV30 NA CAWSVRGPGEQYF
TRBV6-5 NA CASSYTTTEKRGYTF
TRBV5-1 NA CASSWGQGYGYTF
TRBV4-2 once CASSQAQRGLYNEQFF
TRBV19 NA CASSIGGQGIREQYF
TRBV7-2 NA CASSTQTGSEAFF
TRBV7-3 NA CASSAGGSGPYNEQFF
TRBV4-3 NA CASSQESPGANTEAFF
TRBV19 NA CASSILAENYNEQFF
TRBV2 NA CASSEPTSGGRYEQYF
TRBV27 NA CASSPPIGTGKEDTQYF
TRBV27 NA CASSLEIAGGLADTQYF
TRBV5-1 NA CASSLGSGSYEQYF
TRBV6-5 NA CASTVRGGEGYTF
TRBV2 NA CASNFAAGRGGYTF
TRBV4-2 NA CASSQSGRGPHRNIQYF
TRBV29-1 NA CSGGQANYGYTF
TRBV5-1 NA CASSLGSTEDTQYF
TRBV5-1 NA CASSLGGNQETQYF
TRBV27 NA CASSFRTGGSTEAFF
TRBV2 NA CASRGTSTGNTIYF
TRBV3-1/TRBV3-2 NA CASSFGGSNEKLFF
TRBV5-6 NA CASSGGGTATIEQYF